This record covers a single T cell receptor (beta chain). What it binds is not known. A deep-level run was used for the assay. Sequencing was performed with immunoSEQ multiplex PCR; in TCRdb, only in-frame clones are kept and a portion is missing. The sample shows 230,000 or so clones, over 50% of them seen only once. The data stem from a study of shared clonotypes between healthy human individuals. V dropped 4 bases and J dropped 13 bases, with 13 bases sitting between them. This CDR3 comprises 12 residues. Germline V gene sequence: CDR1 MDHEN, CDR2 SYDVKM. Broader study findings: Despite large depth, sorted-subset datasets appeared incompletely sequenced. With a handful of donors compared, roughly 4.9% of naive CD4 clonotypes were shared.

The rearrangement links TRBV28 to TRBJ1-4; D is ambiguous. The TCR was taken from a man aged 30 to 39 in good health. Material for sequencing was memory CD4+ T cells sorted from blood. This sample's subset: CD45RA-negative fraction. CDR3 amino acids: CASSSNNRRLFF. The CDR3 coding sequence is TGTGCCAGCAGTTCCAACAATAGACGACTGTTTTTT. Using reference TRBV28 and TRBJ1-4 for the parts outside the CDR3, the full variable domain is DVKVTQSSRYLVKRTGEKVFLECVQDMDHENMFWYRQDPGLGLRLIYFSYDVKMKEKGDIPEGYSVSREKKERFSLILESASTNQTSMYLCASSSNNRRLFFGSGTQLSVL.